This passage covers 29 T cell receptor beta chains from one sample sequenced in a study of blood T cell repertoires in COVID-19. Method: immunoSEQ multiplex PCR; TCRdb's copy keeps in-frame clones and lacks some. The table records roughly 140,000 clones, 78% of them present only once. The sequencing sample was made of peripheral blood. These receptors originate from a woman aged 60-75 years with acute or convalescent COVID-19.

The chain is built from TRBV6-2 or TRBV6-3 and TRBJ1-5; D is ambiguous. Deletions cut 2 bases from V and 7 bases from J, with 9 bases between. The CDR3 contains 13 residues. Germline V gene data show CDR1 as MNHEY and CDR2 as SVGEGT. The CDR3 DNA reads TGTGCCAGCAGTTACCTAGGTTCGCAGCCCCAGCATTTT. It is translated as CASSYLGSQPQHF.

Note on this clone: Compared with germline, one end of the junction differs, possibly owing to a read error. In DNA form, the CDR3 reads TGTGCCAGCAGTTACTCGACAGGGGTCCTCTTC. Protein product: CASSYSTGVLF. The J gene is TRBJ2-7, the V gene TRBV6-5; 8 nucleotides align to TRBD1. Per the germline V gene, CDR1 is MNHEY and CDR2 is SVGAGI. The CDR3 covers 11 residues.

V usage is TRBV11-2 and J usage is TRBJ2-1; TRBD2 matches 11 bases. This CDR3 is built from 15 residues. The trim removed 5 bases at V and 5 bases at J, leaving 5 bases unmatched. Per germline, CDR1 SGHAT and CDR2 FQNNGV. The CDR3: CASSLLAGGHNEQFF. CDR3 coding DNA: TGTGCCAGCAGCCTGCTAGCGGGAGGCCACAATGAGCAGTTCTTC.

This chain links TRBV9 with TRBJ2-1; 8 bases match TRBD2. This CDR3 is built from 15 residues. J gave up 7 bases and V 0 bases, and 6 bases lay outside the gene matches. Germline CDR1 is SGDLS and CDR2 is YYNGEE. The CDR3 bases are TGTGCCAGCAGCGTAGATGGCGGGAGGAGGAATGAGCAGTTCTTC. Translated: CASSVDGGRRNEQFF.

The V call is TRBV10-2, the J call TRBJ1-1, with no clear D. V lost 4 bases to trimming and J lost 5 bases, with 14 bases between them. This CDR3 has 14 residues. Germline CDR1 WSHSY, CDR2 SAAADI. DNA of the CDR3: TGCGCCAGCAGTGCCTCGACGGGTTTGACTGAAGCTTTCTTT. It is translated as CASSASTGLTEAFF.

This clone was counted only a few times. The chain is built from TRBV5-6 and TRBJ2-2; TRBD2 agrees at 12 bases. The length of the CDR3 is 15 residues. The junction had 4 bases not matched to a gene; V was cut back by 4 bases and J by 6 bases. The germline V gene has CDR1 SGHDT and CDR2 YYEEEE. The CDR3 region has the DNA TGTGCCAGCAGCAACCTAGCGGGAGGGTCCGGGGAGCTGTTTTTT. Protein product: CASSNLAGGSGELFF.

The genes are TRBV5-4 and TRBJ2-7, with 7 positions matching TRBD1. Trimming cost V 0 bases and J 0 bases; bases outside gene matches: 6. CDR3 length: 16 amino acids. Germline CDR1 and CDR2: SGHNT and YYREEE (reference sequence). The DNA of the CDR3 is TGTGCCAGCAGCTTGGCTTCGGACAGGTTCTCCTACGAGCAGTACTTC. This gives the protein CASSLASDRFSYEQYF. The full variable domain, completed using reference TRBV5-4 and TRBJ2-7, is ETGVTQSPTHLIKTRGQQVTLRCSSQSGHNTVSWYQQALGQGPQFIFQYYREEENGRGNFPPRFSGLQFPNYSSELNVNALELDDSALYLCASSLASDRFSYEQYFGPGTRLTVT.

V and J are TRBV7-6 and TRBJ1-3, with 8 bases identical to TRBD1. Germline lookup yields CDR1 SGHVS and CDR2 FNYEAQ. J gave up 4 bases and V 5 bases, and 13 bases lay outside the gene matches. CDR3 length: 17 residues. The CDR3 reads CASSQGAGRGSGNTIYF. The CDR3 nucleotides are TGTGCCAGCAGCCAGGGGGCTGGAAGGGGTTCGGGAAACACCATATATTTT.

The chain is built from TRBV5-4 and TRBJ2-7; the D gene is possibly TRBD1 (6 bases). The CDR3 loop spans 14 amino acids. Trimming took 4 bases from V and 2 from J, leaving 13 bases between them. CDR1 is SGHNT and CDR2 is YYREEE in the germline V gene (reference sequence). The CDR3 protein is CASSPLQGPYEQYF. The CDR3 bases are TGTGCCAGCAGCCCCTTACAGGGTCCCTACGAGCAGTACTTC.

This clone was observed a handful of times. This chain joins TRBV6-1 and TRBJ1-3; 9 bases map to TRBD1. The CDR3 totals 16 residues. V lost 8 bases and J lost 0; bases outside the gene matches: 8. Germline V gene sequence: CDR1 MNHNS, CDR2 SASEGT. CDR3 protein: CASGAGTGSSGNTIYF. The CDR3, as DNA: TGTGCCAGCGGTGCGGGGACAGGGAGCTCTGGAAACACCATATATTTT.

The V gene is TRBV19, the J gene TRBJ1-3; D is uncertain. Germline CDR1 and CDR2: LNHDA and SQIVND (reference sequence). Trimming took off 1 base at V and 4 bases at J, with 8 bases between the two ends. This CDR3 spans 14 amino acids. Written as DNA, the CDR3 is TGTGCCAGTAGTATAGCCGAGATCGGAAACACCATATATTTT. Its protein product is CASSIAEIGNTIYF.

This clone came up a few times. The chain recombines TRBV6-6 with TRBJ1-1; D might be TRBD1 (5 bases). This CDR3 comprises 14 residues. Trimming stripped 2 bases from V and 8 bases from J, with 15 bases between. CDR1 and CDR2 (germline): MNHNY, SVGAGI (reference sequence). The CDR3 reads CASSYRPADIEAFF. The CDR3 DNA reads TGTGCCAGCAGTTACAGGCCGGCGGACATAGAAGCTTTCTTT.

V is TRBV25-1 and J is TRBJ2-6; 8 positions match TRBD1. This CDR3 is 15 amino acids long. V shed 4 bases, J shed 2 bases, and the junction held 1 base outside the gene matches. Germline CDR1 and CDR2: MGHDK and SYGVNS. The CDR3 reads CASSATGAGANVLTF. Here the CDR3 DNA reads TGTGCCAGCAGTGCGACAGGGGCTGGGGCCAACGTCCTGACTTTC.

V is TRBV18 and J is TRBJ2-5; the D gene is possibly TRBD2 (5 bases). V lost 0 bases and J lost 5, with 13 bases in between. The germline V gene has CDR1 KGHSH and CDR2 LQKENI. The CDR3 has 15 amino acids. The CDR3 here is CASSPPGPREETQYF. CDR3 bases: TGTGCCAGCTCACCACCGGGCCCGAGGGAGGAGACCCAGTACTTC. Filled out from reference TRBV18 and TRBJ2-5, the complete variable domain reads NAGVMQNPRHLVRRRGQEARLRCSPMKGHSHVYWYRQLPEEGLKFMVYLQKENIIDESGMPKERFSAEFPKEGPSILRIQQVVRGDSAAYFCASSPPGPREETQYFGPGTRLLVL.

This sequence joins TRBV27 and TRBJ2-1; D possibly corresponds to TRBD1 (6 bases). Germline V lookup: CDR1 MNHEY, CDR2 SMNVEV (reference sequence). V dropped 5 bases and J dropped 0 bases, with 14 bases sitting between them. This CDR3 contains 16 residues. The CDR3 sequence: CASSGGVFSSYNEQFF. CDR3 DNA: TGTGCCAGCAGTGGGGGCGTTTTCAGCTCCTACAATGAGCAGTTCTTC.

The sample holds one count of this clone. This chain uses TRBV28 with TRBJ1-4; D is unresolved. Germline values: CDR1 MDHEN, CDR2 SYDVKM. Trimming removed 1 base at V and 0 bases at J, with 18 bases between. The CDR3 has 19 residues. The CDR3 nucleotides read TGTGCCAGCAGTTTATTTGCGGGGAGCCCCACTGCAACTAATGAAAAACTGTTTTTT. This sequence encodes CASSLFAGSPTATNEKLFF.

This clone is a singleton in its sample. The chain uses TRBV27 and TRBJ1-2, with TRBD1 matching over 9 bases. CDR1 is MNHEY and CDR2 is SMNVEV in the germline V gene (reference sequence). V lost 3 bases, J lost 5 bases, and 1 base stayed unmatched. The CDR3 contains 13 residues. In DNA, the CDR3 is TGTGCCAGCAGTTTCGGGACAGGGTATGGCTACACCTTC. It encodes CASSFGTGYGYTF.

The chain couples TRBV30 to TRBJ2-1, with unresolved D. Germline values: CDR1 GTSNPN, CDR2 SVGIG (reference sequence). The CDR3 consists of 13 residues. Trimming left V 2 bases short and J 10 bases short, with 15 bases between. In nucleotides, the CDR3 is TGTGCCTGGAGTCCGGATGGGCTTTGGGAGCAGTTCTTC. Translating gives CAWSPDGLWEQFF.

V and J are TRBV5-1 and TRBJ1-4; D unresolved. This CDR3 is 14 amino acids long. V was clipped by 0 bases and J by 5 bases, with 8 bases between them. Germline assignment: CDR1 SGHRS and CDR2 YFSETQ. For the CDR3, the DNA is TGCGCCAGCAGCTTGGGAGCAGCGAATGAAAAACTGTTTTTT. Its protein is CASSLGAANEKLFF.

The V call is TRBV4-2, the J call TRBJ1-1, with D unresolved. Germline lookup yields CDR1 LGHNA and CDR2 YNFKEQ. Trimming stripped 3 bases from V and 5 bases from J, with 19 bases between. The CDR3 contains 16 residues. CDR3: CASSHYFDTVRTEAFF. The CDR3 DNA is TGTGCCAGCAGCCATTACTTCGACACGGTAAGAACTGAAGCTTTCTTT.

This sequence joins TRBV9 and TRBJ1-5; no clear D. Trimming left V 3 bases short and J 7 bases short, with 11 bases between. The CDR3 has 13 residues. Germline V gene lookup returns CDR1 SGDLS and CDR2 YYNGEE. CDR3 protein: CASSGGLEQPQHF. CDR3 in DNA: TGTGCCAGCAGCGGAGGGCTCGAGCAGCCCCAGCATTTT.

The V and J genes are TRBV7-9 and TRBJ2-7; D perhaps matches TRBD1 (5 bases). Germline assignment: CDR1 SEHNR and CDR2 FQNEAQ (reference sequence). The CDR3 extends over 12 amino acids. V was pared by 1 base and J by 6 bases, with 7 bases between. CDR3 protein: CASSLVRGEQYF. The CDR3 DNA sequence: TGTGCCAGCAGCTTAGTAAGGGGCGAGCAGTACTTC.

The rearrangement links TRBV19 to TRBJ2-7, with 8 bases that match TRBD1. V lost 2 bases, J lost 1 base, and 1 base stayed unmatched. The germline V gene has CDR1 LNHDA and CDR2 SQIVND (reference sequence). This CDR3 is built from 14 residues. In DNA form, the CDR3 reads TGTGCCAGTAGTATAACAGGGGGATCCTACGAGCAGTACTTC. This encodes CASSITGGSYEQYF.

This clone was detected only a few times. This rearrangement joins TRBV3-1 (or the pseudogene TRBV3-2) to TRBJ2-1; D not resolved. CDR1 and CDR2 from the germline V gene are LGHDT and YNNKEL (reference sequence). The CDR3 has 15 residues. Trimming left V 3 bases short and J 9 bases short, with 18 bases between. The CDR3 reads CASSHNAREAGEQFF. For the CDR3, the DNA is TGTGCCAGCAGCCACAACGCCCGAGAAGCTGGTGAGCAGTTCTTC.

The CDR3 spells CASSWTLLAGGENEQFF. CDR3 coding DNA: TGCGCCAGCAGCTGGACCCTTTTAGCGGGGGGTGAGAATGAGCAGTTCTTC. The rearrangement joins TRBV5-1 to TRBJ2-1, with 10 bases identical to TRBD2. Germline assignment: CDR1 SGHRS and CDR2 YFSETQ. This CDR3 contains 17 residues. Trimming removed 3 bases from V and 7 bases from J; junction bases left unmatched: 13.

J is TRBJ1-4 and V is TRBV6-5, with TRBD1 identical over 12 bases. With 6 bases clipped from V and 12 bases from J, the junction kept 8 bases outside the gene matches. This CDR3 contains 14 residues. CDR1 is MNHEY and CDR2 is SVGAGI in the germline V gene. The CDR3 reads CASRPGQGAGELFF. The CDR3 DNA sequence: TGTGCCAGCAGGCCGGGACAGGGGGCCGGGGAACTGTTTTTT.

The chain joins TRBV6-5 to TRBJ2-7; a weak D match, TRBD2 (5 bases). Germline V gene data show CDR1 as MNHEY and CDR2 as SVGAGI. The length of the CDR3 is 11 residues. With 6 bases removed from V and 4 bases from J, the gap between germline ends came to 7 bases. DNA for the CDR3: TGTGCCAGCAGCACGGGGTACGAGCAGTACTTC. The encoded protein is CASSTGYEQYF.

The chain has TRBV2 and TRBJ1-6; 7 bases agree with TRBD1. The CDR3 contains 16 residues. The germline gives CDR1 SNHLY, CDR2 FYNNEI. V was clipped by 7 bases and J by 5 bases; unmatched bases: 11. CDR3 in amino acids: CASILPMGQNNSPLHF. The DNA for the CDR3 is TGTGCCAGCATACTCCCAATGGGACAGAATAATTCACCCCTCCACTTT.

This chain links TRBV27 with TRBJ1-1, with no clear D. The CDR3 loop spans 15 amino acids. Germline V gene lookup returns CDR1 MNHEY and CDR2 SMNVEV (reference sequence). The V end was cut by 6 bases, the J end by 0 bases, with 14 bases between. CDR3: CASRGGRPLNTEAFF. The CDR3 region has the DNA TGTGCCAGCAGAGGAGGTCGGCCGCTGAACACTGAAGCTTTCTTT.